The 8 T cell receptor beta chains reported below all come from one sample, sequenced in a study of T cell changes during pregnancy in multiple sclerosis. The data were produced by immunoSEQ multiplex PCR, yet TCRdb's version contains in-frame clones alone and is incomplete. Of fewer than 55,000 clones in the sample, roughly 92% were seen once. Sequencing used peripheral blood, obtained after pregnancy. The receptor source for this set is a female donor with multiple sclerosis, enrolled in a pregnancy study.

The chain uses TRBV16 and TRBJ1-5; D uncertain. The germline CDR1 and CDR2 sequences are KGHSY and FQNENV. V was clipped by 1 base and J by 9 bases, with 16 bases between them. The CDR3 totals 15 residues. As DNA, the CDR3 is TGTGCCAGCAGCCAATATCGTCACGGGGAGGCGCCCCAGCATTTT. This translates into CASSQYRHGEAPQHF.

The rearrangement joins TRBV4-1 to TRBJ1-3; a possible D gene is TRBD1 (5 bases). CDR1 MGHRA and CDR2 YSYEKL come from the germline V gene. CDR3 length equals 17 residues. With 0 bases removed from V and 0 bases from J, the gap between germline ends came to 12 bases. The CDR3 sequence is CASSQDGGGGSGNTIYF. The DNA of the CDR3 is TGCGCCAGCAGCCAAGATGGGGGGGGAGGCTCTGGAAACACCATATATTTT.

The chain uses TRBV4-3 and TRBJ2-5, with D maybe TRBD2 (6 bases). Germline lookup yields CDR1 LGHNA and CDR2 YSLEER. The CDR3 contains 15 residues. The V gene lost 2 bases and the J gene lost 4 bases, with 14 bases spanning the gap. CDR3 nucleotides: TGCGCCAGCAGCCAAAGGACGGGGGTTGGAGAGACCCAGTACTTC. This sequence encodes CASSQRTGVGETQYF.

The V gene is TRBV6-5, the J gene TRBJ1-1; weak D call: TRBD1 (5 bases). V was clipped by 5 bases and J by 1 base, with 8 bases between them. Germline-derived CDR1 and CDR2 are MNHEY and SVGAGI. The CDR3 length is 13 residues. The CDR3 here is CASSTDTNTEAFF. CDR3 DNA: TGTGCCAGCAGTACGGACACGAACACTGAAGCTTTCTTT.

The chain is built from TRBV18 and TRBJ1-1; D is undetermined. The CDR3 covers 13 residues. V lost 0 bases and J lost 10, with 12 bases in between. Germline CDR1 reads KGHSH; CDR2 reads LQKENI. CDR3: CASSPPGDPSAFF. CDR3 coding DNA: TGTGCCAGCTCACCACCGGGAGACCCGTCAGCTTTCTTT.

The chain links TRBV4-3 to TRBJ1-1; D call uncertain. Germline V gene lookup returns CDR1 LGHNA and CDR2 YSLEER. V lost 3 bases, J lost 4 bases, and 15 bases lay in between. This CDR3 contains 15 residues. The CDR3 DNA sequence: TGCGCCAGCAGCCAGGGCGGTACCGGGAGCACTGAAGCTTTCTTT. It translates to CASSQGGTGSTEAFF.

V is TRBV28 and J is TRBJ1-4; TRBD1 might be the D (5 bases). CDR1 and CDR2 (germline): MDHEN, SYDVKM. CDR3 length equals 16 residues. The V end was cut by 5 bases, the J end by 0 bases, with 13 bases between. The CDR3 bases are TGTGCCAGCAGTCCCCTTGGGGGGACAACTAATGAAAAACTGTTTTTT. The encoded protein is CASSPLGGTTNEKLFF.

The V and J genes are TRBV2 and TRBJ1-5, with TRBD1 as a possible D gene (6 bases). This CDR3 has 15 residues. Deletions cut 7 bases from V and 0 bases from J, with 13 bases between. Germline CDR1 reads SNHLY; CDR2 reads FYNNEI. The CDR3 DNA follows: TGTGCCAGCACTACAGGGCGTTATAGCAATCAGCCCCAGCATTTT. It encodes CASTTGRYSNQPQHF.